These T cell receptor beta chains were read from a single sample in a study of T cells in Graves' hyperthyroidism and ophthalmopathy. One entry per CDR3 protein, called by TCRdb with MiXCR from the multiplex PCR reads. The profile shows roughly 750,000 distinct CDR3 sequences, around 17% of them singletons. Sequencing was performed on blood. The receptors were gathered from a man aged 18 to 30 with Graves' hyperthyroidism. CDR3s include the opening cysteine and the closing phenylalanine or tryptophan. A D gene is named only where the DNA matches it firmly. A row's size may be missing; if present it is once, few, many or a size class.

v_gene	abundance	d_gene	j_gene	CDR3aa	CDR3nt
TRBV5-1	many	-	TRBJ1-1	CASSPGSNTEAFF	TGCGCCAGCAGCCCAGGATCTAACACTGAAGCTTTCTTT
TRBV10-3	many	TRBD1	TRBJ2-1	CAIRPGQGDEQFF	TGTGCCATCAGACCGGGACAGGGAGATGAGCAGTTCTTC
TRBV7-2	many	-	TRBJ1-1	CASSETQLNTEAFF	TGTGCCAGCAGTGAAACCCAGTTGAACACTGAAGCTTTCTTT
TRBV27	few	-	TRBJ2-5	CASSLGGPGSIRYF	TGTGCCAGCAGTTTGGGCGGCCCAGGATCTATACGGTACTTC
TRBV28	few	-	TRBJ2-5	CASSPPGGDETQYF	TGTGCCAGCAGTCCCCCCGGAGGGGACGAGACCCAGTACTTC
TRBV2	-	TRBD2	TRBJ2-7	CASSGGTSGSTYGQYF	TGTGCCAGCAGTGGGGGGACTAGCGGGAGTACCTACGGGCAGTACTTC
TRBV5-1	few	-	TRBJ1-4	CASSRWGGRDEKLFF	TGCGCCAGCAGCCGATGGGGGGGGCGCGATGAAAAACTGTTTTTT
TRBV2	many	TRBD2	TRBJ2-7	CASSGSSGSRFEQYF	TGTGCCAGCAGTGGTTCAAGCGGGAGCCGATTCGAGCAGTACTTC
TRBV6-2/TRBV6-3	few	-	TRBJ2-5	CASSYSPRQETQYF	TGTGCCAGCAGTTACTCCCCAAGGCAAGAGACCCAGTACTTC
TRBV6-9	-	-	TRBJ2-7	CASSYYSQGVHEQYF	TGTGCCAGCAGTTACTATTCACAGGGTGTCCACGAGCAGTACTTC
TRBV6-1	-	-	TRBJ1-2	CATSNGGRGRRYGYTF	TGTGCCACCTCAAATGGGGGTCGGGGAAGAAGGTATGGCTACACCTTC
TRBV5-1	-	-	TRBJ2-7	CASSRRSGREAYEQYF	TGCGCCAGCAGCCGGAGAAGCGGGCGGGAAGCTTACGAGCAGTACTTC
TRBV27	few	TRBD2	TRBJ2-3	CASSSSTSGSGTQYF	TGTGCCAGCAGTTCCTCGACTAGCGGGAGCGGTACGCAGTATTTT
TRBV28	many	-	TRBJ2-3	CASSAAGGLSPDTQYF	TGTGCCAGCAGCGCCGCTGGAGGGCTCTCCCCCGATACGCAGTATTTT
TRBV12-3/TRBV12-4	many	TRBD2	TRBJ2-7	CASSFRTSVLDEQYF	TGTGCCAGCAGTTTCCGGACTAGTGTCCTAGACGAGCAGTACTTC
TRBV10-3	-	TRBD2	TRBJ2-7	CAISGATSGSSYEQYF	TGTGCCATCAGTGGGGCGACTAGCGGGAGTTCCTACGAGCAGTACTTC
TRBV10-3	-	TRBD1	TRBJ1-2	CAIRRDRDSYGYTF	TGTGCCATCAGGAGGGACAGGGACTCCTATGGCTACACCTTC
TRBV3-1	-	-	TRBJ2-3	CASSQEAQRGADTQYF	TGTGCCAGCAGCCAAGAGGCCCAGAGGGGGGCAGATACGCAGTATTTT
TRBV18	-	-	TRBJ1-4	CASSLTQGTNEKLFF	TGTGCCAGCTCACTAACACAGGGTACTAATGAAAAACTGTTTTTT
TRBV20-1	many	-	TRBJ2-1	CSARPLSRSYNEQFF	TGCAGTGCTAGGCCCCTCAGCAGGTCCTACAATGAGCAGTTCTTC
TRBV28	few	-	TRBJ1-3	CASSSVRAGNTIYF	TGTGCCAGCAGTTCTGTACGGGCTGGAAACACCATATATTTT
TRBV2	-	-	TRBJ2-7	CASRSTGSWAYEQYF	TGTGCCAGCAGATCGACAGGCTCCTGGGCCTACGAGCAGTACTTC
TRBV6-2/TRBV6-3	many	TRBD2	TRBJ2-3	CASNRRSRGADTQYF	TGTGCCAGCAACCGGCGGAGCCGGGGGGCAGATACGCAGTATTTT
TRBV6-5	many	TRBD1	TRBJ1-2	CASTRTGEGGYTF	TGTGCCAGCACCCGGACAGGGGAAGGTGGCTACACCTTC
TRBV7-2	few	TRBD1	TRBJ1-5	CASSLGQGGLRNQPQHF	TGTGCCAGCAGCTTAGGGCAGGGGGGTCTTCGCAATCAGCCCCAGCATTTT
TRBV28	-	TRBD1	TRBJ2-7	CASTRHGQGAYEQYF	TGTGCCAGCACCCGCCATGGACAGGGGGCCTACGAGCAGTACTTC
TRBV7-2	few	-	TRBJ1-5	CASSLGVRQGNQPQHF	TGTGCCAGCAGCTTAGGAGTACGACAGGGCAATCAGCCCCAGCATTTT
TRBV29-1	-	TRBD2	TRBJ2-1	CSVGLAGGPSYNEQFF	TGCAGCGTCGGACTAGCGGGAGGGCCTAGCTACAATGAGCAGTTCTTC
TRBV5-1	-	TRBD2	TRBJ2-1	CASSLSGDGYNEQFF	TGCGCCAGCAGCTTAAGCGGGGATGGGTACAATGAGCAGTTCTTC
TRBV6-5	-	TRBD2	TRBJ2-2	CASSYGVTSGRAKGTGELFF	TGTGCCAGCAGTTACGGGGTGACTAGCGGGAGGGCCAAAGGGACCGGGGAGCTGTTTTTT
TRBV20-1	-	TRBD1	TRBJ2-1	CSGTDRAYEQFF	TGCAGTGGAACCGACAGGGCCTATGAGCAGTTCTTC
TRBV20-1	many	TRBD1	TRBJ2-4	CSASGDRNMVNIQYF	TGCAGTGCTAGTGGGGACAGGAATATGGTAAACATTCAGTACTTC
TRBV18	many	TRBD1	TRBJ1-5	CASSSHRGDQPQHF	TGTGCCAGCTCATCGCACAGGGGGGATCAGCCCCAGCATTTT
TRBV20-1	once	-	TRBJ2-2	CSAAGPMGTGELFF	TGCAGTGCGGCCGGGCCGATGGGCACCGGGGAGCTGTTTTTT
TRBV6-2/TRBV6-3	many	-	TRBJ2-7	CASSVGRHPYEQYF	TGTGCCAGCAGTGTCGGGAGACACCCCTACGAGCAGTACTTC
TRBV7-3	many	TRBD2	TRBJ2-3	CASSLQAGVPDTQYF	TGTGCCAGCAGCTTACAAGCGGGAGTCCCAGATACGCAGTATTTT
TRBV12-3/TRBV12-4	once	-	TRBJ2-5	CASSSGGSGEEEAQYF	TGTGCCAGCAGCTCCGGCGGGTCGGGAGAGGAAGAGGCCCAGTACTTC
TRBV6-1	-	TRBD2	TRBJ2-5	CASSLGLAGGPSMGETQYF	TGTGCCAGCAGCCTGGGACTAGCGGGAGGGCCGTCCATGGGGGAGACCCAGTACTTC
TRBV12-3/TRBV12-4	few	-	TRBJ2-2	CASSLVASNTGELFF	TGTGCCAGCAGTTTAGTGGCTTCTAACACCGGGGAGCTGTTTTTT
TRBV12-3/TRBV12-4	few	-	TRBJ2-4	CASSRIAKNIQYF	TGTGCCAGCAGTAGGATAGCCAAAAACATTCAGTACTTC
TRBV4-3	-	-	TRBJ2-6	CASRGEGAGANVLTF	TGCGCCAGCAGGGGGGAGGGGGCTGGGGCCAACGTCCTGACTTTC
TRBV3-1	many	-	TRBJ1-1	CASSEGRGLEAFF	TGTGCCAGCAGCGAAGGACGGGGACTAGAAGCTTTCTTT
TRBV6-1	-	-	TRBJ2-5	CASTETQYF	TGTGCCAGCACAGAGACCCAGTACTTC
TRBV4-1	few	-	TRBJ1-5	CASSQAGGTNQPQHF	TGCGCCAGCAGCCAGGCCGGGGGGACCAATCAGCCCCAGCATTTT
TRBV12-3/TRBV12-4	many	-	TRBJ2-5	CASSRNQETQYF	TGTGCCAGCAGTCGAAACCAAGAGACCCAGTACTTC
TRBV28	many	TRBD2	TRBJ2-3	CASSPQATSGHTDTQYF	TGTGCCAGCAGCCCACAAGCCACTAGCGGACACACAGATACGCAGTATTTT
TRBV3-1	many	-	TRBJ1-2	CASSALGSEGYTF	TGTGCCAGCAGCGCTCTGGGATCGGAGGGCTACACCTTC
TRBV28	few	-	TRBJ2-1	CASSLLERNEQFF	TGTGCCAGCAGTTTATTGGAACGAAATGAGCAGTTCTTC
TRBV6-1	many	TRBD1	TRBJ1-5	CAITRDRIGSNQPQHF	TGTGCCATAACCCGGGACAGGATAGGGAGCAATCAGCCCCAGCATTTT
TRBV2	-	-	TRBJ2-7	CASSARHGARNEQYF	TGTGCCAGCAGTGCCCGACATGGTGCAAGAAACGAGCAGTACTTC
TRBV6-5	many	-	TRBJ2-7	CASSYAGDSNYEQYF	TGTGCCAGCAGTTACGCCGGAGATTCTAACTACGAGCAGTACTTC
TRBV11-2	many	TRBD1	TRBJ1-6	CASSLNLVSRGVYNSPLHF	TGTGCCAGCAGCTTAAATTTGGTTAGCAGGGGGGTCTATAATTCACCCCTCCACTTT
TRBV12-3/TRBV12-4	few	-	TRBJ1-6	CASSMDIPNSPLHF	TGTGCCAGCAGCATGGACATACCAAATTCACCCCTCCACTTT
TRBV2	many	TRBD1	TRBJ1-5	CASSSGQGYSNQPQHF	TGTGCCAGCAGTTCGGGACAGGGGTATAGCAATCAGCCCCAGCATTTT
TRBV7-2	few	TRBD2	TRBJ2-1	CASSFLKLGLAKGEQFF	TGTGCCAGCAGCTTCCTGAAGCTCGGACTAGCCAAAGGTGAGCAGTTCTTC